This T cell receptor beta chain appears in the sequencing data of a study of CXCR3-negative and CXCR3-positive naive CD8 T cells (dated by TCRdb to the late 2010s). About the investigation overall: Some 130 million TRB reads were obtained in total, roughly 1.5 +/- 0.3 million reads per library. The diversity and physicochemical repertoire analyses included about a dozen donors pooled from two independent experiments. TRBV-TRBJ cluster analysis included naive subsets from 5 donors and memory cells from 3 donors. Overall study results and their limits: Naive CXCR3-negative and CXCR3-positive cells from the same donor showed similar TRBV-TRBJ usage, whereas memory cells showed distinct patterns. Comparably high repertoire diversity was found in both naive subsets, whereas much lower repertoire diversity was found in memory CD8+ T cells. Surface CD5, linked to self-reactivity in mice, was comparable between naive subsets; TCR interaction strength was therefore also inferred from TRB CDR3 physicochemical properties. CXCR3 expression partially decreased after cryopreservation, so most assays used freshly isolated PBMCs.

The CDR3 covers 15 residues, taking in both the cysteine and the phenylalanine. The DNA is not on file. CDR1 and CDR2, looked up from the germline V gene, are MGHRA and YSYEKL. Each CD8+ T cell subset was flow-sorted in triplicate, and approximately 280,000 cells per subset were placed directly into RLT lysis buffer. Using standard density gradient centrifugation, peripheral blood mononuclear cells were isolated from buffy coats. Total RNA was extracted from sorted cells using an RNeasy Mini Kit. For sequencing, a NextSeq 550 was employed. The Human TCR Profiling Kit (MiLaboratory) was used to make UMI-labeled 5' RACE TRB cDNA libraries. The full amount of extracted RNA was used for cDNA synthesis, and the full amount of resulting cDNA was used for PCR amplification. Libraries were prepared in parallel with an identical number of PCR cycles. Concerning the study's data processing: With a requirement of at least two reads per UMI, MIGEC and MiXCR extracted about 53,000 +/- 9,400 unique UMI-labeled TRB cDNA molecules per library. An average of approximately 40,000 +/- 10,000 functional in-frame TRB CDR3 nucleotide clonotypes without stop codons was found per library. Diversity metrics, including normalized Shannon-Wiener and Chao1, were computed in VDJtools after downsampling to 5000 UMI-labeled TRB molecules per sample. VDJtools computed clonotype-size-weighted physicochemical properties of the central five CDR3 residues: interaction energy, strength, volume and Kidera factor 4. TCRdb reprocessed the reads and provides one entry for every CDR3 protein sequence; no DNA is given. TCRdb's processing, not the study's, gives the V and J calls here. The table kept for this sample lists tens of thousands of distinct CDR3 sequences. The ten largest clonotypes hold 9.5% to 13% of the sample.

As to this clonotype: Its cognate antigen has yet to be identified.

Input material: memory CD8+ T cells from blood. The intended sense of this specimen's cell subset or site label: conventional CD8+ memory T cells (TMEM), sorted as controls. The clonotype was recovered from a human donor in good health. Some clones in this sample may be carry-over from other donors' samples. The V gene is TRBV4-1 and the J gene is TRBJ2-5; the TCRdb call, TRBD1, lacks DNA for checking. This receptor has the CDR3 CASSQVGQGQETQYF.